The source of this T cell receptor (beta chain) is a study of shared clonotypes between healthy human individuals. As concerns this clone: The target antigen is unknown.

Study-wide results and caveats: Across several donors, naive CD4 shared 5% to 6.5%, naive CD8 around 4%, memory CD4 roughly 2.4%, memory CD8 approximately 0.4%.

Profiled with immunoSEQ multiplex PCR; TCRdb holds only in-frame clones, not every one. The data show roughly 2.2 million clones, 90% to 95% seen once. The receptor's source is a man aged 18 to 29 in good health. Some clones in this sample may be carry-over from other donors' samples. The sample comprised naive CD4+ T cells from PBMCs. Subset reported: CD45RA+ positively selected.

The CDR3 DNA is TGTGCCAGCAGACGCCAGGGGGCGGTTAATCAGCCCCAGCATTTT. Its protein product is CASRRQGAVNQPQHF. The gene calls are TRBV6-5 and TRBJ1-5; 8 bases align to TRBD1. This CDR3 is 15 amino acids long. Losses at the gene ends were 6 bases for V and 4 bases for J; bases not matched to a gene: 8. The germline V gene encodes CDR1 MNHEY and CDR2 SVGAGI.